This TCR beta chain was recorded in a study of shared clonotypes between healthy human individuals. Assay used: immunoSEQ multiplex PCR; TCRdb lists only in-frame clones, some missing. The sample includes some 2,000,000 clones, approximately 96% of them seen just once. From germline, CDR1 is ENHRY and CDR2 SYGVKD. CDR3 size: 11 residues. Losses at the gene ends were 8 bases for V and 11 bases for J; bases not matched to a gene: 5. The specimen sequenced was naive CD4+ T cells sorted from blood. The subset denotes: CD45RA+ positively selected. The TCR originated in a man aged 18 to 30 in good health. The chain links TRBV10-3 to TRBJ1-2; 10 positions agree with TRBD1. The CDR3, as DNA: TGTGCCATCCGACAGGGGGCAAGATACACCTTC. Amino acids: CAIRQGARYTF.